The rows below give T cell receptor beta chains drawn from one sample of a study of blood T cell repertoires in COVID-19. Some clones are missing from TCRdb's copy, which holds only in-frame ones; the method was immunoSEQ multiplex PCR. Here the sample spans hundreds of thousands of clones, about 86% being singletons. Sequenced material: peripheral blood. These receptors came from a woman aged 60 to 75 with COVID-19, enrolled during active disease. Both conserved end residues are part of each CDR3. The D gene is left open where the match is weak. Clone sizes are given selectively: once, few, many, or a class where the clone is expanded.

clone_size | d_call | j_call | v_call | cdr3_nt | cdr3_aa
- | TRBD1 | TRBJ1-4 | TRBV28 | TGTGCCAGCACTCTGACAGGGGTAAACGAAAAACTGTTTTTT | CASTLTGVNEKLFF
- | TRBD1 | TRBJ2-7 | TRBV5-5 | TGTGCCAGCAGCTCGGAGGACAGGGTGGGGTACGAGCAGTACTTC | CASSSEDRVGYEQYF
- | - | TRBJ2-3 | TRBV2 | TGTGCCACTTCTCGTATGACAGATACGCAGTATTTT | CATSRMTDTQYF
- | - | TRBJ2-3 | TRBV7-9 | TGTGCCAGCAGCCCGGAGGTTAAAAGCACAGATACGCAGTATTTT | CASSPEVKSTDTQYF
- | TRBD2 | TRBJ2-3 | TRBV6-2/TRBV6-3 | TGTGCCAGCAGTTACTCCCTGCGGGGGGGCCGAATCACAGATACGCAGTATTTT | CASSYSLRGGRITDTQYF
- | - | TRBJ1-1 | TRBV7-2 | TGTGCCAGCAGCTTGAGCGCTGAAGCTTTCTTT | CASSLSAEAFF
- | TRBD1 | TRBJ1-5 | TRBV4-1 | TGCGCCAGCAGCCAAGACCCACAGGGGTTCGACCAGCCCCAGCATTTT | CASSQDPQGFDQPQHF
few | TRBD1 | TRBJ1-1 | TRBV19 | TGTGCCAGTAGTGTACAACAGGGGAGAATGAACACTGAAGCTTTCTTT | CASSVQQGRMNTEAFF
- | - | TRBJ2-4 | TRBV11-3 | TGTGCCAGCAGCTTAAGGGGAAACATTCAGTACTTC | CASSLRGNIQYF
- | - | TRBJ2-7 | TRBV14 | TGTGCCAGCAGCCAATATTTGGGGGCCTCGATCGAGCAGTACTTC | CASSQYLGASIEQYF
- | TRBD1 | TRBJ2-7 | TRBV4-1 | TGCGCCAGCAGCCAAGCCACAGGGGGATCCTACGAGCAGTACTTC | CASSQATGGSYEQYF
- | - | TRBJ1-4 | TRBV30 | TGTGCCTGGAGTGTACTAAGAGGGGGGGAGAATGAAAAACTGTTTTTT | CAWSVLRGGENEKLFF